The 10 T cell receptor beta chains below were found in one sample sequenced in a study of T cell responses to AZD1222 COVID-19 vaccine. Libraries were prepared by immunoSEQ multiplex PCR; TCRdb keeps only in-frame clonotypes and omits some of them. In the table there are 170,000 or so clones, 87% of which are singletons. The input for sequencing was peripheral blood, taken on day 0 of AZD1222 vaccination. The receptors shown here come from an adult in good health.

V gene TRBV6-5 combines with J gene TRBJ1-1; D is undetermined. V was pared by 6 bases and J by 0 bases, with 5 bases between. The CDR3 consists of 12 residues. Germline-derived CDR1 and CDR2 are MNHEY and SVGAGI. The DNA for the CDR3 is TGTGCCAGCAGCTCAGTGAACACTGAAGCTTTCTTT. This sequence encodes CASSSVNTEAFF.

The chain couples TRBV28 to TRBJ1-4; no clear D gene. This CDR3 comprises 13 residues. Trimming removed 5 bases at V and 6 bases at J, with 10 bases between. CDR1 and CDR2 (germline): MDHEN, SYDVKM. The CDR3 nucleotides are TGTGCCAGCAGTGTACACACCTATGAAAAACTGTTTTTT. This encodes CASSVHTYEKLFF.

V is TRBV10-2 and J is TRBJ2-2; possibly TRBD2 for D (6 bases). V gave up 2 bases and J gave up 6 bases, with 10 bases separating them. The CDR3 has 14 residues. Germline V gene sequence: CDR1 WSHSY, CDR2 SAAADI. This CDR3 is CASSERLVAGELFF. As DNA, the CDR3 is TGCGCCAGCAGTGAGAGACTAGTCGCCGGGGAGCTGTTTTTT.

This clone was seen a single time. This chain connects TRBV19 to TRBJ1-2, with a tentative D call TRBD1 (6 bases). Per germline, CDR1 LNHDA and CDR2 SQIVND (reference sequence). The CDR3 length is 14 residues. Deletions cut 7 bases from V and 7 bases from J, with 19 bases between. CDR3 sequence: CASKSGGGITGYTF. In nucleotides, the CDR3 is TGTGCCAGTAAAAGCGGGGGCGGAATTACTGGCTACACCTTC.

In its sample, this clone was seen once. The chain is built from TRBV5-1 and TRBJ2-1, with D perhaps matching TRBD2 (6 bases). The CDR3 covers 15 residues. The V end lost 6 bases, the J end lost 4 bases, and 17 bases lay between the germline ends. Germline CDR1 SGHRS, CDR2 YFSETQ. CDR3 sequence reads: CASTPNSGGYNEQFF. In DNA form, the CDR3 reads TGCGCCAGCACCCCAAACAGCGGAGGGTACAATGAGCAGTTCTTC.

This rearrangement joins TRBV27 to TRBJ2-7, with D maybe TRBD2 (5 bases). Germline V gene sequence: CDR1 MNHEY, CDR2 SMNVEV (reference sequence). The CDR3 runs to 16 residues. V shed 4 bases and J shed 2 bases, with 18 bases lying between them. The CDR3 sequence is CASSSRLRPGAYEQYF. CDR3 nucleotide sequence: TGTGCCAGCAGTTCCCGCCTCCGACCCGGGGCCTACGAGCAGTACTTC.

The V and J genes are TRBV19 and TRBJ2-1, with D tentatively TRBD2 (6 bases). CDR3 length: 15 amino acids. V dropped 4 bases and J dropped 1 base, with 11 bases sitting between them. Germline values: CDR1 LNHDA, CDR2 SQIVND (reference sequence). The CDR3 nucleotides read TGTGCCAGTAGTAGACTAGTCGGATCCTACAATGAGCAGTTCTTC. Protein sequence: CASSRLVGSYNEQFF.

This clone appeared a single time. CDR3 bases: TGTGCCAGCGGGGACCAGAGCTCCTACGAGCAGTACTTC. It is translated as CASGDQSSYEQYF. V and J are TRBV2 and TRBJ2-7, with D perhaps matching TRBD1 or TRBD2 (5 bases each). The CDR3 sequence is 13 residues long. Germline CDR1 and CDR2: SNHLY and FYNNEI. Trimming cost V 8 bases and J 0 bases, with 11 bases left between them. Variable domain in full (rest from reference TRBV2 and TRBJ2-7): EPEVTQTPSHQVTQMGQEVILRCVPISNHLYFYWYRQILGQKVEFLVSFYNNEISEKSEIFDDQFSVERPDGSNFTLKIRSTKLEDSAMYFCASGDQSSYEQYFGPGTRLTVT.

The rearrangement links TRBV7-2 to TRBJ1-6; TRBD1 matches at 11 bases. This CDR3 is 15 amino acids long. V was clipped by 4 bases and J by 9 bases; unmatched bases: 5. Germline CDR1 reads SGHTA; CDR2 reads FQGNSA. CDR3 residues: CASSSRTGGVSPLHF. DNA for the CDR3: TGTGCCAGCAGCTCCCGGACAGGGGGCGTTTCACCCCTCCACTTT.

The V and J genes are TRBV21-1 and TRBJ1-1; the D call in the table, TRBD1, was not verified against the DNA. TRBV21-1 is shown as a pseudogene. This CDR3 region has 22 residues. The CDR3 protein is CASSKISAKRIRQGARGTEAFF. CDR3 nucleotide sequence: TGTGCCAGCAGCAAAATAAGCGCCAAAAGGATTCGACAGGGGGCTCGCGGCACTGAAGCTTTCTTT.